The next 2 T cell receptor beta chains were all read from a single sample in a study of molecular identifiers for immune sequencing clone quantification. TCRdb re-derived calls from the PCR reads in MiXCR, one entry per CDR3 protein. The sample yields more than 9,000 distinct CDR3 sequences, roughly 19% seen once. The sequencing sample was made of naive CD8+ T cells from blood, with Jurkat cell RNA spiked in. Sample subset: FACS-sorted CD8+CD4-CCR7+CD45RA+ naive T cells. Every receptor here comes from a human donor in good health. Some libraries in this study had Jurkat cell RNA spiked in.

In its sample, this clonotype was seen many times. The chain uses TRBV7-6 and TRBJ2-1; D unclear. V lost 4 bases to trimming and J lost 8 bases, with 12 bases between them. The CDR3 loop spans 13 amino acids. CDR1 and CDR2 from the germline V gene are SGHVS and FNYEAQ. Written as DNA, the CDR3 is TGTGCCAGCAGCTGGGGAAGAGGCGATGAGCAGTTCTTC. Its protein product is CASSWGRGDEQFF. The full variable domain, with the rest looked up from reference TRBV7-6 and TRBJ2-1, is GAGVSQSPRYKVTKRGQDVALRCDPISGHVSLYWYRQALGQGPEFLTYFNYEAQQDKSGLPNDRFSAERPEGSISTLTIQRTEQRDSAMYRCASSWGRGDEQFFGPGTRLTVL.

In this sample, this clonotype turned up many times. The CDR3 spells CASSLVSARTDTQYF. In DNA, the CDR3 is TGTGCCAGCAGTTTAGTGTCTGCTCGCACAGATACGCAGTATTTT. V and J are TRBV28 and TRBJ2-3; unclear D gene. From germline, CDR1 is MDHEN and CDR2 SYDVKM. This CDR3 contains 15 residues. Deletions cut 2 bases from V and 1 base from J, with 10 bases between.